At least ten counts were recorded for the clone carrying this T cell receptor beta chain. First-strand cDNA used TRAV- and TRBV-specific primers, covering alpha and beta chains. A constant-region primer paired with the V-primer adapter amplified TCRs over about 19 PCR cycles. Via MiXCR, TCRdb re-called the reads, giving one row per CDR3 protein. The profile shows about 84,000 distinct CDR3 sequences, around a sixth of them singletons. This record belongs to a study of low-dose radiotherapy and immunotherapy resistance in tumors. The CDR3 has 17 residues. Trimming removed 1 base from V and 4 bases from J, with 19 bases in between. Germline-derived CDR1 and CDR2 are MNHEY and SVGEGT. Time point described: after trial treatment. The treatment: LDRT plus nivolumab, ipilimumab, low-dose cyclophosphamide and aspirin (RACIN trial).

This sequence joins TRBV6-2 or TRBV6-3 and TRBJ2-5; tentative D call: TRBD2 (5 bases). The source material was PBMCs, sampled after low-dose radiotherapy plus immunotherapy. The receptor was isolated from a male donor with prostate cancer. CDR3 sequence: CASSYLLSGGPRETQYF. DNA of the CDR3: TGTGCCAGCAGTTACTTGCTCAGCGGAGGCCCCCGAGAGACCCAGTACTTC.